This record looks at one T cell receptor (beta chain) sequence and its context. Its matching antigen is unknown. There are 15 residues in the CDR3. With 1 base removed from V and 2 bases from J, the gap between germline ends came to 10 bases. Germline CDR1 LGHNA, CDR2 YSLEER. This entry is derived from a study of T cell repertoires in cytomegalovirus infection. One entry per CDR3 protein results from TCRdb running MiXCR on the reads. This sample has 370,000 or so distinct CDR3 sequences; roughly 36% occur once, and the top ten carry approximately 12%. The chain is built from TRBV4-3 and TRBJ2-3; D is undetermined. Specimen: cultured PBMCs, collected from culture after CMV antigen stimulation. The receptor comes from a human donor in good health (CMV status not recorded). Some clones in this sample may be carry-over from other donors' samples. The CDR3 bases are TGCGCCAGCAGCCAAGGTGATCGGATCACAGATACGCAGTATTTT. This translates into CASSQGDRITDTQYF.